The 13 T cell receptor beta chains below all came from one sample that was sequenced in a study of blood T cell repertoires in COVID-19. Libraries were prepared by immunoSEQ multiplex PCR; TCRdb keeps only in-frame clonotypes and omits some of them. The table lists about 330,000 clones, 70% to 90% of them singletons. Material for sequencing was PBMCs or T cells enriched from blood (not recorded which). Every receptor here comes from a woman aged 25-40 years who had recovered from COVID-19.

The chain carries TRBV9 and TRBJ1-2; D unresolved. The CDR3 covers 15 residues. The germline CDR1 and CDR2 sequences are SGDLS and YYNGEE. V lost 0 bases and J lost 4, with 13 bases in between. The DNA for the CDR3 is TGTGCCAGCAGCGTAGGGTGGGTAACTACCTATGGCTACACCTTC. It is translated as CASSVGWVTTYGYTF.

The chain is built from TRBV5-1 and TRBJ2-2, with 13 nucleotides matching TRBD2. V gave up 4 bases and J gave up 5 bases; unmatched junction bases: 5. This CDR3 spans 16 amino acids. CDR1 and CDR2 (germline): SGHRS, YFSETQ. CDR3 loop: CASSRGLAGATGELFF. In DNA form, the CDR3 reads TGCGCCAGCAGCCGTGGACTAGCGGGAGCGACCGGGGAGCTGTTTTTT.

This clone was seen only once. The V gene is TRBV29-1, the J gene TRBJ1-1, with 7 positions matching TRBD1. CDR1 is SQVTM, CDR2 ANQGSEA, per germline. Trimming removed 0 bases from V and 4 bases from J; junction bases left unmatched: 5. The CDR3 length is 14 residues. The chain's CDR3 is CSVEESSGGTEAFF. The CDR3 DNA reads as TGCAGCGTTGAAGAATCCTCAGGGGGCACTGAAGCTTTCTTT.

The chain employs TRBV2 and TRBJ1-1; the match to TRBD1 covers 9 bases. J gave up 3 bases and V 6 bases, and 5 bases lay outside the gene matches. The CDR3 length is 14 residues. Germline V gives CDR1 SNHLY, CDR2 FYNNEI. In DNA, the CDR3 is TGTGCCAGCAGAGGCCGACAGGGGGACACTGAAGCTTTCTTT. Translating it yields CASRGRQGDTEAFF.

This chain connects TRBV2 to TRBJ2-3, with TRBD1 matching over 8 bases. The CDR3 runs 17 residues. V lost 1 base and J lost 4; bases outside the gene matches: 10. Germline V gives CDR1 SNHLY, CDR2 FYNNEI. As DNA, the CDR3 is TGTGCCAGCAGTGAAGATTCGATGGACAGGGACCCAGATACGCAGTATTTT. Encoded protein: CASSEDSMDRDPDTQYF.

CDR3 sequence (DNA): TGCGCCAGTAGCGAGACGACAGGGAGAAATGCGCAGTATTTT. Its protein product is CASSETTGRNAQYF. J is TRBJ2-3 and V is TRBV10-1; TRBD1 agrees at 7 bases. The CDR3 is made up of 14 amino acids. The germline V gene has CDR1 WNHNN and CDR2 SYGVQD (reference sequence). V lost 9 bases to trimming and J lost 10 bases; unmatched junction nucleotides: 16.

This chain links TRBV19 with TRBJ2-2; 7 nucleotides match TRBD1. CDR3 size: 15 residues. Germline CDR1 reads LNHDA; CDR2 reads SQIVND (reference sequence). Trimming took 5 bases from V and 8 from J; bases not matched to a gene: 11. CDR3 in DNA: TGTGCCAGTAGTGCCCTGGGACAGTCGCGGGGGGAGCTGTTTTTT. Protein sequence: CASSALGQSRGELFF.

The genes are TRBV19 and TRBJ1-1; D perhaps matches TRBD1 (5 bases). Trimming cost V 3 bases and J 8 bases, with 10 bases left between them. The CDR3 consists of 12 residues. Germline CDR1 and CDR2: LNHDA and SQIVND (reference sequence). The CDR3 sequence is CASSILQGEAFF. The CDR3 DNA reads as TGTGCCAGTAGTATTCTGCAGGGAGAAGCTTTCTTT.

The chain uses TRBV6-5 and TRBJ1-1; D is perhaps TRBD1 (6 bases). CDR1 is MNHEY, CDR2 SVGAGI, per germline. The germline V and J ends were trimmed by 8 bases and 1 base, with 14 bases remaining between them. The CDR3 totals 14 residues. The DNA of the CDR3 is TGTGCCAGCGGGGGAGGGGGATCGAACACTGAAGCTTTCTTT. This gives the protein CASGGGGSNTEAFF.

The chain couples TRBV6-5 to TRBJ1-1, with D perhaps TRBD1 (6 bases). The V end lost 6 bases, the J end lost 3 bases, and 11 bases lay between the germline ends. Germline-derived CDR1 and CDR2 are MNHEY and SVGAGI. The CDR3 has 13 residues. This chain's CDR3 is CASRNGQYTEAFF. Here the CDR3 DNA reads TGTGCCAGCAGAAACGGACAGTACACTGAAGCTTTCTTT.

CDR3 amino acids: CASSPPELYYGYTF. The CDR3 DNA is TGTGCCAGCTCACCACCGGAGTTATACTATGGCTACACCTTC. The rearrangement uses TRBV18 and TRBJ1-2; D is unresolved. The CDR3 is made up of 14 amino acids. The V end lost 0 bases, the J end lost 3 bases, and 8 bases lay between the germline ends. The germline V gene has CDR1 KGHSH and CDR2 LQKENI.

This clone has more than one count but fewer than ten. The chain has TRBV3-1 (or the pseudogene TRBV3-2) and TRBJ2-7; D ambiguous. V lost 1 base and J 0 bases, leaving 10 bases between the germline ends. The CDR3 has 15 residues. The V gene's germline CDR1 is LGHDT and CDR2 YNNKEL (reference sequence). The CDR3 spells CASSQAAGFSYEQYF. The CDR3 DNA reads TGTGCCAGCAGCCAAGCGGCAGGCTTCTCCTACGAGCAGTACTTC.

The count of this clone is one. The CDR3 nucleotides are TGTGCCTGGAGTGATCAGGTGGGCTATGGCTACACCTTC. Protein: CAWSDQVGYGYTF. The chain recombines TRBV30 with TRBJ1-2; D ambiguous. From germline, CDR1 is GTSNPN and CDR2 SVGIG (reference sequence). The CDR3 totals 13 residues. The V gene lost 1 base and the J gene lost 4 bases, with 10 bases spanning the gap.